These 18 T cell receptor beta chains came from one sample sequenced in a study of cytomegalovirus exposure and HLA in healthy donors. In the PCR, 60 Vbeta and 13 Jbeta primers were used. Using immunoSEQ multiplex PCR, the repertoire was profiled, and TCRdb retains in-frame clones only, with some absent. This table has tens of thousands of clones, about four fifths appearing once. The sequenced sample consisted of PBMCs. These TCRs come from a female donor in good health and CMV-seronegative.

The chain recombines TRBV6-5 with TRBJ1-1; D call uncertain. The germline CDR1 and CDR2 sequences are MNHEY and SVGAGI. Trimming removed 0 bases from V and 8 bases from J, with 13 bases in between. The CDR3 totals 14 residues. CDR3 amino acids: CASSYSTLGREAFF. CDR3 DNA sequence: TGTGCCAGCAGTTACTCGACATTGGGCCGGGAAGCTTTCTTT.

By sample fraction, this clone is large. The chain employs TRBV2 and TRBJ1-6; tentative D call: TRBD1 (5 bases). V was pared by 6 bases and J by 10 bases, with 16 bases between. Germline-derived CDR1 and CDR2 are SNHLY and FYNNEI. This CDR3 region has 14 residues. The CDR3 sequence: CASRAGPGGSPLHF. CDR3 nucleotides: TGTGCCAGCAGAGCCGGGCCCGGGGGGTCACCCCTCCACTTT.

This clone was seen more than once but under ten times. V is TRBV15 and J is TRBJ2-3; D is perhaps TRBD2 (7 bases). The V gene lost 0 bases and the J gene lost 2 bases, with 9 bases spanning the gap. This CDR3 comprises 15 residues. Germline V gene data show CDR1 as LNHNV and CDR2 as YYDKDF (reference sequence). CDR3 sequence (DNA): TGTGCCACCAGCAGAGATGCGGGGGCCACAGATACGCAGTATTTT. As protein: CATSRDAGATDTQYF.

This CDR3 reads CASNRDRGSNTEAFF. The CDR3 coding sequence is TGTGCCAGCAACCGGGACAGGGGGTCGAACACTGAAGCTTTCTTT. The rearrangement joins TRBV28 to TRBJ1-1, with TRBD1 matching over 11 bases. V lost 7 bases, J lost 1 base, and 5 bases stayed unmatched. Germline CDR1 MDHEN, CDR2 SYDVKM. This CDR3 comprises 15 residues.

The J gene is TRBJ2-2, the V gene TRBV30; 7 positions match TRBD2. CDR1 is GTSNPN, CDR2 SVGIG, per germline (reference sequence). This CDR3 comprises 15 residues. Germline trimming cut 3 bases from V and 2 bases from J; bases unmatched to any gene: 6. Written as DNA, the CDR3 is TGTGCCTGGAGCTTGGGGGGGGGAAACACCGGGGAGCTGTTTTTT. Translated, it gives CAWSLGGGNTGELFF. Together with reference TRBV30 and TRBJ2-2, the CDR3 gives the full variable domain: SQTIHQWPATLVQPVGSPLSLECTVEGTSNPNLYWYRQAAGRGLQLLFYSVGIGQISSEVPQNLSASRPQDRQFILSSKKLLLSDSGFYLCAWSLGGGNTGELFFGEGSRLTVL.

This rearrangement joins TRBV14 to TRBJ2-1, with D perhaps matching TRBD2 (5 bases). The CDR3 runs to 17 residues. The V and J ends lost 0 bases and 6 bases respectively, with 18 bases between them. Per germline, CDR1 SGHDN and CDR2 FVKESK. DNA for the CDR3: TGTGCCAGCAGCCAAGATCTTAGGCTAGCTCTTCGCAATGAGCAGTTCTTC. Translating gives CASSQDLRLALRNEQFF. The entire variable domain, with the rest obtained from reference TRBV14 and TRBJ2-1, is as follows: EAGVTQFPSHSVIEKGQTVTLRCDPISGHDNLYWYRRVMGKEIKFLLHFVKESKQDESGMPNNRFLAERTGGTYSTLKVQPAELEDSGVYFCASSQDLRLALRNEQFFGPGTRLTVL.

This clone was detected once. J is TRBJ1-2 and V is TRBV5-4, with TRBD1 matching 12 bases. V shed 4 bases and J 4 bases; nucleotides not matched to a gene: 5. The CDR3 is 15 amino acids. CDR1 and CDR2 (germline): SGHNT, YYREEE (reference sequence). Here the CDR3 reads CASSLGQGAGYGYTF. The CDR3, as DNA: TGTGCCAGCAGCCTGGGACAGGGGGCAGGCTATGGCTACACCTTC.

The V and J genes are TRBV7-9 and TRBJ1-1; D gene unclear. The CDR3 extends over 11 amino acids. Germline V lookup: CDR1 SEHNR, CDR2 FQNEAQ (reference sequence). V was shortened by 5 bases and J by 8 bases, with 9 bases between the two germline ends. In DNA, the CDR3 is TGTGCCAGCAGCATACGACTCGAAGCTTTCTTT. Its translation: CASSIRLEAFF.

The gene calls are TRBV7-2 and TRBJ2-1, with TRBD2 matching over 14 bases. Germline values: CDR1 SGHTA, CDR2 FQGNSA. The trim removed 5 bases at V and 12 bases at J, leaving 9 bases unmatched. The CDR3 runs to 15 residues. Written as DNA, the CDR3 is TGTGCCAGCAGCCCCGGACTAGCGGGGGGCAGGACGCAGTTCTTC. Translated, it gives CASSPGLAGGRTQFF.

The CDR3 loop is CASSRQPIPNYGYTF. The CDR3 coding sequence is TGTGCCAGCAGCAGACAGCCTATCCCTAACTATGGCTACACCTTC. The chain uses TRBV2 and TRBJ1-2; TRBD1 is a possible D gene (5 bases). V lost 6 bases, J lost 0 bases, and 14 bases lay in between. Germline values: CDR1 SNHLY, CDR2 FYNNEI. The CDR3 is made up of 15 amino acids.

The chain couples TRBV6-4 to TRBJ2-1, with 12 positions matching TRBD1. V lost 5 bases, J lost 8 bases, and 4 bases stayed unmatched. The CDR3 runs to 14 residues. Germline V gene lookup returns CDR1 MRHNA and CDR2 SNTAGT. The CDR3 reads CASSLGQGAYEQFF. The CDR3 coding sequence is TGTGCCAGCAGTCTGGGACAGGGGGCATATGAGCAGTTCTTC.

The CDR3 protein is CASTRQGATNEKLFF. The CDR3 DNA follows: TGTGCCAGCACAAGACAGGGCGCAACTAATGAAAAACTGTTTTTT. The chain recombines TRBV18 with TRBJ1-4; TRBD1 agrees at 7 bases. Germline V CDR1 and CDR2: KGHSH, LQKENI. V shed 8 bases, J shed 0 bases, and the junction held 6 bases outside the gene matches. This CDR3 spans 15 amino acids.

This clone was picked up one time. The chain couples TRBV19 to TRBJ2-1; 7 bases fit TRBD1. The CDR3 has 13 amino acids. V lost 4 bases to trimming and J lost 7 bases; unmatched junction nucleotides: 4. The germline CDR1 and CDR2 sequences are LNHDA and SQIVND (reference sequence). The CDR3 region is CASSKGAPNEQFF. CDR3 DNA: TGTGCCAGTAGTAAGGGGGCCCCTAATGAGCAGTTCTTC. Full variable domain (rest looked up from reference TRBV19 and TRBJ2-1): DGGITQSPKYLFRKEGQNVTLSCEQNLNHDAMYWYRQDPGQGLRLIYYSQIVNDFQKGDIAEGYSVSREKKESFPLTVTSAQKNPTAFYLCASSKGAPNEQFFGPGTRLTVL.

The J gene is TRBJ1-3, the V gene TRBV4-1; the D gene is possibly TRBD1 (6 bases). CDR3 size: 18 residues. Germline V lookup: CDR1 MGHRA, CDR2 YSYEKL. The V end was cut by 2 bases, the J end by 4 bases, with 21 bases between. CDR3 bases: TGCGCCAGCAGCCAATTTTACCCGCGCCCGGGGACAGGAAACACCATATATTTT. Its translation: CASSQFYPRPGTGNTIYF.

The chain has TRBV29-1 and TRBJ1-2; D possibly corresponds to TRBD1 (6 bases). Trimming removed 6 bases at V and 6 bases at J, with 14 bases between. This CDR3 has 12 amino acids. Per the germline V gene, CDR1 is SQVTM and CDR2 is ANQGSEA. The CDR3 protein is CSVLQGRDGYTF. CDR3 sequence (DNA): TGCAGCGTACTACAGGGCAGGGATGGCTACACCTTC.

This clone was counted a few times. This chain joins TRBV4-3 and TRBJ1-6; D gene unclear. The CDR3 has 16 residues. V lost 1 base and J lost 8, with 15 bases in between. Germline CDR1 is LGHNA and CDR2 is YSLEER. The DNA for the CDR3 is TGCGCCAGCAGCCAAGGGAGAGGCACGTCCTATTCACCCCTCCACTTT. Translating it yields CASSQGRGTSYSPLHF.

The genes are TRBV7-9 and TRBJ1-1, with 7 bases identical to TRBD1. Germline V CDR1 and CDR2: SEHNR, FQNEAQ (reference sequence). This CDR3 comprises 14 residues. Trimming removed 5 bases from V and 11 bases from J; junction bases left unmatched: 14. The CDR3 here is CASSVQGRTLRAFF. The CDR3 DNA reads TGTGCCAGCAGCGTACAGGGGCGAACCCTTCGGGCTTTCTTT. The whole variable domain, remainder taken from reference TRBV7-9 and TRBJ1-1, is DTGVSQNPRHKITKRGQNVTFRCDPISEHNRLYWYRQTLGQGPEFLTYFQNEAQLEKSRLLSDRFSAERPKGSFSTLEIQRTEQGDSAMYLCASSVQGRTLRAFFGQGTRLTVV.

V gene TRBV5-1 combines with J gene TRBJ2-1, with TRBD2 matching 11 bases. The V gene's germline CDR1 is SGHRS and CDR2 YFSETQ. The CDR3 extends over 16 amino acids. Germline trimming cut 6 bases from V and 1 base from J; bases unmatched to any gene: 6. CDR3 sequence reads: CASTTSGVSSYNEQFF. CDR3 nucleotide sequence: TGCGCCAGCACGACTAGCGGGGTGTCATCCTACAATGAGCAGTTCTTC. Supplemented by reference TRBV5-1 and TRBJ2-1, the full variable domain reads KAGVTQTPRYLIKTRGQQVTLSCSPISGHRSVSWYQQTPGQGLQFLFEYFSETQRNKGNFPGRFSGRQFSNSRSEMNVSTLELGDSALYLCASTTSGVSSYNEQFFGPGTRLTVL.